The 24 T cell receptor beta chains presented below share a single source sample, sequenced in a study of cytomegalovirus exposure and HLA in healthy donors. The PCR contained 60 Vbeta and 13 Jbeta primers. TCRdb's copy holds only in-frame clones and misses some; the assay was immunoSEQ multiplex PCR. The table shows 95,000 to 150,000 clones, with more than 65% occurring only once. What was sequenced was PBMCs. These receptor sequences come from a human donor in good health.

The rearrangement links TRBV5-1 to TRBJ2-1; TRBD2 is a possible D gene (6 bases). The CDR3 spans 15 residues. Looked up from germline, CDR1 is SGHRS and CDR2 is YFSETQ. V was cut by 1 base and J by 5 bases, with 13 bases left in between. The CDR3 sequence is CASSLSGVRHNEQFF. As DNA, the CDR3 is TGCGCCAGCAGCTTGTCGGGGGTGCGGCACAATGAGCAGTTCTTC.

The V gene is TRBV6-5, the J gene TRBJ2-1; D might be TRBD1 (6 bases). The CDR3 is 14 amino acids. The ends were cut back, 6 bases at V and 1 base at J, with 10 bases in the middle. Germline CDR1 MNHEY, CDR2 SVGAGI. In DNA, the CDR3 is TGTGCCAGCAGCGGACAGAATTCCTACAATGAGCAGTTCTTC. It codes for CASSGQNSYNEQFF.

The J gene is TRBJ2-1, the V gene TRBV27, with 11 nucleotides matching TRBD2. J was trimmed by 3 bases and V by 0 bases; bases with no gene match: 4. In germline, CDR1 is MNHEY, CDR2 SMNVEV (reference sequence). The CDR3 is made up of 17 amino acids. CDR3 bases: TGTGCCAGCAGTTTATCGATGGGGACTAGCGGCTACAATGAGCAGTTCTTC. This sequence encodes CASSLSMGTSGYNEQFF.

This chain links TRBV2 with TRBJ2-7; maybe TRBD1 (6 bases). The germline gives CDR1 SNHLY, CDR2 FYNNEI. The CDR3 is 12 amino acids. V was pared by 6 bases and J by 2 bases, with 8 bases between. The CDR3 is CASRQGPYEQYF. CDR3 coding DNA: TGTGCCAGCAGACAGGGCCCCTACGAGCAGTACTTC.

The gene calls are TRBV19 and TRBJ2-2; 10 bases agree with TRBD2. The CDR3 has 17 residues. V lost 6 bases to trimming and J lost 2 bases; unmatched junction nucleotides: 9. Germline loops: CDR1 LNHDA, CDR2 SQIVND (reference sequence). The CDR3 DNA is TGTGCCAGTAGGCCAACTCGGACTAGCGGAAACACCGGGGAGCTGTTTTTT. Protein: CASRPTRTSGNTGELFF.

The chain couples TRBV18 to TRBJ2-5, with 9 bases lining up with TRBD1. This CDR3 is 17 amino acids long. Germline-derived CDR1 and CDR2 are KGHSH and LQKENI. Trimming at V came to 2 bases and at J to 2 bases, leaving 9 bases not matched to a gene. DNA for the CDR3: TGTGCCAGCTCACCATTTCGACAGGGGGAACCACAAGAGACCCAGTACTTC. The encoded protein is CASSPFRQGEPQETQYF.

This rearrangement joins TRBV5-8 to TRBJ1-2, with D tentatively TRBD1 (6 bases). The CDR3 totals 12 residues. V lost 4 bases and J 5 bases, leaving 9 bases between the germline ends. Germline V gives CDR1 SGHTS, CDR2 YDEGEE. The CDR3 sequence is CASSVDRYGYTF. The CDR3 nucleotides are TGTGCCAGCAGCGTGGACAGATATGGCTACACCTTC.

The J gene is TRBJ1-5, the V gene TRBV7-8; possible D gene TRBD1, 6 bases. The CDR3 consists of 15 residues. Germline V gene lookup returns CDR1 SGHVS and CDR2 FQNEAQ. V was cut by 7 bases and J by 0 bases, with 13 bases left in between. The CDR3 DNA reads TGTGCCAGCACCCCACAGGGAAATAGCAATCAGCCCCAGCATTTT. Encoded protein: CASTPQGNSNQPQHF.

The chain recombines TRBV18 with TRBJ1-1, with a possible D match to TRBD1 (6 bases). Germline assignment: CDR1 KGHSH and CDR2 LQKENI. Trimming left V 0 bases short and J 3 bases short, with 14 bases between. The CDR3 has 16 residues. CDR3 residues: CASSPPTGGQDTEAFF. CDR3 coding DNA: TGTGCCAGCTCACCACCTACGGGGGGCCAGGACACTGAAGCTTTCTTT.

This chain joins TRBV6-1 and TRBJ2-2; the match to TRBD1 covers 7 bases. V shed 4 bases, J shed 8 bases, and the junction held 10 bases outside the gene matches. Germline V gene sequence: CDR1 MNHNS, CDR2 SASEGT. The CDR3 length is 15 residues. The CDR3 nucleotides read TGTGCCAGCAGTGGCTTGGACAGGATTTGGGGGGAGCTGTTTTTT. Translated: CASSGLDRIWGELFF.

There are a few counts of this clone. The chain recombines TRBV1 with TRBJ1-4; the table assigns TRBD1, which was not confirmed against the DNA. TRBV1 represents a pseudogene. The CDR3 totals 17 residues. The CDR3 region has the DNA TGCACCAGCAGCCAAGGAGGGGGTCCCGCAACTAATGAAAAACTGTTTTTT. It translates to CTSSQGGGPATNEKLFF.

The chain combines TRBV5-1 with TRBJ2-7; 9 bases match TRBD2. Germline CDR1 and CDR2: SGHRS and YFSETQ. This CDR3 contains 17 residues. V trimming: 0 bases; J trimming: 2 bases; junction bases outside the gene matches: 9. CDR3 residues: CASSLGGAGGVAYEQYF. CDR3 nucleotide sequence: TGCGCCAGCAGCTTGGGGGGGGCGGGAGGGGTCGCCTACGAGCAGTACTTC.

DNA of the CDR3: TGTGCCAGCAGTACCCCGACAGGGGCAGAGACCCAGTACTTC. Its translation is CASSTPTGAETQYF. The genes are TRBV28 and TRBJ2-5; 8 bases align to TRBD1. The CDR3 is 14 residues long. Looked up from germline, CDR1 is MDHEN and CDR2 is SYDVKM. The junction had 6 bases not matched to a gene; V was cut back by 5 bases and J by 4 bases.

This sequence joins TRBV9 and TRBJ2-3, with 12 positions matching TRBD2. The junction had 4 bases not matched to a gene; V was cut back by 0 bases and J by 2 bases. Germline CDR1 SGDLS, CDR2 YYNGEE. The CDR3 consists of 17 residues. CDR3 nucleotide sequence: TGTGCCAGCAGCGTAGGAGGACTAGCGGGACTCACAGATACGCAGTATTTT. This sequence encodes CASSVGGLAGLTDTQYF.

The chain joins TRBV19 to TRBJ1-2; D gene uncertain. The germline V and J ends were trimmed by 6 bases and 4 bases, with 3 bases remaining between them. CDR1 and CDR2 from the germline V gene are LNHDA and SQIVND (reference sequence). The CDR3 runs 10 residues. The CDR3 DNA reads TGTGCCAGTAGCTCCTATGGCTACACCTTC. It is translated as CASSSYGYTF.

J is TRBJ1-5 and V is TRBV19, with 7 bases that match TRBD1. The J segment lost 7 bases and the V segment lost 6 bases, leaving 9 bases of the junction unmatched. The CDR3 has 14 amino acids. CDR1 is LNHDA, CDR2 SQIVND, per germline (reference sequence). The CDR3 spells CASSRQGLGQPQHF. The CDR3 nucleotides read TGTGCCAGTAGCAGACAGGGCCTTGGGCAGCCCCAGCATTTT. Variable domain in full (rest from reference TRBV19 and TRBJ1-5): DGGITQSPKYLFRKEGQNVTLSCEQNLNHDAMYWYRQDPGQGLRLIYYSQIVNDFQKGDIAEGYSVSREKKESFPLTVTSAQKNPTAFYLCASSRQGLGQPQHFGDGTRLSIL.

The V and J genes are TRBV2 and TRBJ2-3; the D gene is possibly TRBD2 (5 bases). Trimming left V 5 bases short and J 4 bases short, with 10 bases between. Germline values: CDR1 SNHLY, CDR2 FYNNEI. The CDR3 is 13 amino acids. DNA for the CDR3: TGTGCCAGCAGTCTAACGAGGGCAGATACGCAGTATTTT. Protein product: CASSLTRADTQYF. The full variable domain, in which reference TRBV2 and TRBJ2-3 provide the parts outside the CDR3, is EPEVTQTPSHQVTQMGQEVILRCVPISNHLYFYWYRQILGQKVEFLVSFYNNEISEKSEIFDDQFSVERPDGSNFTLKIRSTKLEDSAMYFCASSLTRADTQYFGPGTRLTVL.

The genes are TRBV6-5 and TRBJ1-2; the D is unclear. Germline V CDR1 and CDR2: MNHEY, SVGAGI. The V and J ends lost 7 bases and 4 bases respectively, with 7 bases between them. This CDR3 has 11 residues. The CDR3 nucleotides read TGTGCCAGCAACTCCGCCTATGGCTACACCTTC. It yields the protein CASNSAYGYTF.

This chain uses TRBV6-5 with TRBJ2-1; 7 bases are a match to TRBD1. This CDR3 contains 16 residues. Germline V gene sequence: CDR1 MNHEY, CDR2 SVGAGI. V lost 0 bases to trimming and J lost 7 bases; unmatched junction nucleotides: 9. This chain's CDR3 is CASSYSRAGGRNEQFF. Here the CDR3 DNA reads TGTGCCAGCAGTTACTCTAGGGCAGGGGGAAGGAATGAGCAGTTCTTC.

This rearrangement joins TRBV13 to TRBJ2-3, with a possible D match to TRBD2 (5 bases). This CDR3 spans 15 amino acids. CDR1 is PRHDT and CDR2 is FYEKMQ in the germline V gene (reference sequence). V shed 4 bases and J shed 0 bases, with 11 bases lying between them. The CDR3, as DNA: TGTGCCAGCAGCTCCATAGCGTATAGCACAGATACGCAGTATTTT. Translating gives CASSSIAYSTDTQYF.

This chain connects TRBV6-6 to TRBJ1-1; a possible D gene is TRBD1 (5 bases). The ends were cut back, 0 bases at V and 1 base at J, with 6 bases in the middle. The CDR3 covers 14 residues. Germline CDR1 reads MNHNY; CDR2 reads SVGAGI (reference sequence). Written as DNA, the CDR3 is TGTGCCAGCAGTTACTCAACAGGGAACACTGAAGCTTTCTTT. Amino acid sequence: CASSYSTGNTEAFF.

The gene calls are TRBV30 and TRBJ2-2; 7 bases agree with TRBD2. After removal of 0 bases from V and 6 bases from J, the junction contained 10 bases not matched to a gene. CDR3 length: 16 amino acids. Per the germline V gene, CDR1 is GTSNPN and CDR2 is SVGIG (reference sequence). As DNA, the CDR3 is TGTGCCTGGAGTGTGAAGGGACTAAACCCCCCCGGGGAGCTGTTTTTT. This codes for CAWSVKGLNPPGELFF.

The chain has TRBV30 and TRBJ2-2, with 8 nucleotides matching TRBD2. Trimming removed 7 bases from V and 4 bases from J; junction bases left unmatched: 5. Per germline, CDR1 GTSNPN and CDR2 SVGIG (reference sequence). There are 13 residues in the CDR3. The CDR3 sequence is CASGTSPTGELFF. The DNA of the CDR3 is TGTGCCTCCGGGACTAGTCCCACCGGGGAGCTGTTTTTT.

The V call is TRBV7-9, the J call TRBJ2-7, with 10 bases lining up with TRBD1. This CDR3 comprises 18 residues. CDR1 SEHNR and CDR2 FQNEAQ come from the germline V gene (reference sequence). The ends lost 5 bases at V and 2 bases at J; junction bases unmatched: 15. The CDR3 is CASSRTGGLYWDAYEQYF. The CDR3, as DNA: TGTGCCAGCAGCCGGACAGGGGGGTTATACTGGGACGCCTACGAGCAGTACTTC.